This T cell receptor beta chain appears in the sequencing data of a study of cytomegalovirus exposure and HLA in healthy donors. Study-wide findings and caveats: In presence/absence analyses, roughly uniform sequencing depth across donors was assumed.

As to this clone: Its specificity is not known.

Researchers ran the PCR with 60 Vbeta and 13 Jbeta primers. TCRdb's copy holds only in-frame clones and misses some; the assay was immunoSEQ multiplex PCR. The repertoire shows 150,000 to 200,000 clones; the top ten hold under 6.5%. The clonotype was recovered from a man aged 25 to 40 in good health and CMV-seronegative. Specimen: PBMCs.

As DNA, the CDR3 is TGCGCCAGCAGCCAAGTGGGGCGGGGAAGCAATCAGCCCCAGCATTTT. Amino acids: CASSQVGRGSNQPQHF. This chain uses TRBV4-1 with TRBJ1-5; weak D call: TRBD1 (5 bases). The CDR3 extends over 16 amino acids. V lost 1 base and J 1 base, leaving 11 bases between the germline ends. Germline CDR1 reads MGHRA; CDR2 reads YSYEKL.